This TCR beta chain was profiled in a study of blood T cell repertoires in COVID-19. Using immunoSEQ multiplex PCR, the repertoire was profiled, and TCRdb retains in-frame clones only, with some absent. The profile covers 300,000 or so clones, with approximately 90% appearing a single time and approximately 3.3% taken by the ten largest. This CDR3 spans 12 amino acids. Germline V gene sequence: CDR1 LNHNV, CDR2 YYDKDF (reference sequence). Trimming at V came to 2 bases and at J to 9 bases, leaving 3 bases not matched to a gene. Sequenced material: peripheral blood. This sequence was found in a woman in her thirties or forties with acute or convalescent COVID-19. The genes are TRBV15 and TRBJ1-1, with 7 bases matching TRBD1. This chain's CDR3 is CATSRLGQKAFF. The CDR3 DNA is TGTGCCACCAGCAGATTGGGACAGAAAGCTTTCTTT.